This is a list of T cell receptor beta chains from one sample in a study of T cell responses to AZD1222 COVID-19 vaccine. Here immunoSEQ multiplex PCR was the method, and the copy in TCRdb shows in-frame clones only, minus some. Altogether some 86,000 clones are present, 60% to 80% being singletons, with the ten largest covering 20% to 25%. Source: peripheral blood, taken on day 0 of AZD1222 vaccination. The origin of the receptors is an adult in good health. The CDR3 runs from the conserved cysteine through the conserved F or W. The order of the fields is J gene, V gene, D gene, clone size, CDR3 protein, CDR3 DNA. A D gene is named only where the DNA matches it firmly. Clone size appears in some rows only: once, few, many, or a class for an expanded clone.

J gene: TRBJ2-1
V gene: TRBV29-1
D gene: TRBD2
clone size: -
CDR3 protein: CSVSGAGGIDEQFF
CDR3 DNA: TGCAGCGTCAGCGGGGCGGGAGGCATCGATGAGCAGTTCTTC

J gene: TRBJ2-1
V gene: TRBV11-2
D gene: -
clone size: -
CDR3 protein: CASSFRTASYNEQFF
CDR3 DNA: TGTGCCAGCAGCTTTCGGACGGCTTCCTACAATGAGCAGTTCTTC

J gene: TRBJ1-2
V gene: TRBV19
D gene: TRBD1
clone size: -
CDR3 protein: CASLRTGNSYGYTF
CDR3 DNA: TGTGCCAGCCTTCGGACAGGGAATTCCTATGGCTACACCTTC

J gene: TRBJ2-3
V gene: TRBV7-2
D gene: -
clone size: -
CDR3 protein: CASNEGHLLGNTQYF
CDR3 DNA: TGTGCCAGCAACGAGGGACACCTACTGGGAAATACGCAGTATTTT

J gene: TRBJ1-6
V gene: TRBV10-3
D gene: -
clone size: -
CDR3 protein: CAISPGTTYNSPLHF
CDR3 DNA: TGTGCCATCTCTCCTGGGACAACTTATAATTCACCCCTCCACTTT

J gene: TRBJ2-1
V gene: TRBV4-1
D gene: TRBD1
clone size: -
CDR3 protein: CASSPRPGQGRSYNEQFF
CDR3 DNA: TGCGCCAGCAGCCCGAGGCCGGGACAGGGGAGGTCCTACAATGAGCAGTTCTTC

J gene: TRBJ1-5
V gene: TRBV19
D gene: -
clone size: -
CDR3 protein: CASSTLDSPNQPQHF
CDR3 DNA: TGTGCCAGTAGTACTTTAGACAGCCCCAATCAGCCCCAGCATTTT

J gene: TRBJ2-3
V gene: TRBV15
D gene: -
clone size: -
CDR3 protein: CATSRDRGGGVDTQYF
CDR3 DNA: TGTGCCACCAGCAGAGATCGAGGGGGAGGGGTAGATACGCAGTATTTT

J gene: TRBJ2-7
V gene: TRBV7-2
D gene: TRBD2
clone size: -
CDR3 protein: CASSVSGRGYEQYF
CDR3 DNA: TGTGCCAGCAGCGTTAGCGGGAGAGGATACGAGCAGTACTTC

J gene: TRBJ1-1
V gene: TRBV7-9
D gene: -
clone size: -
CDR3 protein: CASSFGTGRTEAFF
CDR3 DNA: TGTGCCAGCAGCTTTGGGACCGGACGCACTGAAGCTTTCTTT

J gene: TRBJ1-3
V gene: TRBV28
D gene: -
clone size: -
CDR3 protein: CASSFQGGNTIYF
CDR3 DNA: TGTGCCAGCAGTTTTCAAGGTGGAAACACCATATATTTT

J gene: TRBJ1-2
V gene: TRBV16
D gene: -
clone size: -
CDR3 protein: CASSQSQPAGYTF
CDR3 DNA: TGTGCCAGCAGCCAATCCCAGCCAGCAGGCTACACCTTC

J gene: TRBJ2-2
V gene: TRBV19
D gene: -
clone size: once
CDR3 protein: CASSVGVNTGELFF
CDR3 DNA: TGTGCCAGTAGTGTCGGAGTGAACACCGGGGAGCTGTTTTTT

J gene: TRBJ1-1
V gene: TRBV18
D gene: -
clone size: -
CDR3 protein: CASSPRNTEAFF
CDR3 DNA: TGTGCCAGCTCACCACGTAACACTGAAGCTTTCTTT

J gene: TRBJ1-5
V gene: TRBV9
D gene: -
clone size: -
CDR3 protein: CASSEGGGHNQPQHF
CDR3 DNA: TGTGCCAGCAGCGAGGGGGGAGGGCACAATCAGCCCCAGCATTTT

J gene: TRBJ2-7
V gene: TRBV7-6
D gene: TRBD2
clone size: few
CDR3 protein: CASSSGGYSGRNPYEQYF
CDR3 DNA: TGTGCCAGCAGCTCCGGAGGTTATAGCGGGAGGAACCCCTACGAGCAGTACTTC

J gene: TRBJ2-1
V gene: TRBV7-9
D gene: -
clone size: -
CDR3 protein: CASSPGTPLSEQFF
CDR3 DNA: TGTGCCAGCAGCCCCGGGACTCCTCTAAGCGAGCAGTTCTTC

J gene: TRBJ1-1
V gene: TRBV29-1
D gene: -
clone size: -
CDR3 protein: CSGGGHFNTEAFF
CDR3 DNA: TGCAGCGGCGGGGGACACTTTAACACTGAAGCTTTCTTT

J gene: TRBJ2-7
V gene: TRBV29-1
D gene: TRBD2
clone size: many
CDR3 protein: CSVEARRAPSGIYEQYF
CDR3 DNA: TGCAGCGTTGAAGCCCGGAGGGCGCCTAGCGGGATCTACGAGCAGTACTTC

J gene: TRBJ2-7
V gene: TRBV25-1
D gene: -
clone size: once
CDR3 protein: CASSDSQGSYEQYF
CDR3 DNA: TGTGCCAGCAGTGATTCCCAAGGCTCCTACGAGCAGTACTTC

J gene: TRBJ2-5
V gene: TRBV12-3/TRBV12-4
D gene: -
clone size: -
CDR3 protein: CASSLGTVETQYF
CDR3 DNA: TGTGCCAGCAGTTTAGGGACGGTGGAGACCCAGTACTTC

J gene: TRBJ2-1
V gene: TRBV15
D gene: -
clone size: few
CDR3 protein: CATSTVLGGMIYEQFF
CDR3 DNA: TGTGCCACCAGCACTGTCCTAGGCGGGATGATATATGAGCAGTTCTTC

J gene: TRBJ1-1
V gene: TRBV12-3/TRBV12-4
D gene: -
clone size: -
CDR3 protein: CASSAQVDTEAFF
CDR3 DNA: TGTGCCAGCAGCGCTCAGGTGGACACTGAAGCTTTCTTT

J gene: TRBJ1-4
V gene: TRBV7-8
D gene: -
clone size: -
CDR3 protein: CASSLEGIKGEKLFF
CDR3 DNA: TGTGCCAGCAGTCTAGAGGGGATCAAAGGTGAAAAACTGTTTTTT

J gene: TRBJ2-1
V gene: TRBV29-1
D gene: -
clone size: -
CDR3 protein: CSVRDASYNEQFF
CDR3 DNA: TGCAGCGTACGGGACGCCTCCTACAATGAGCAGTTCTTC

J gene: TRBJ2-1
V gene: TRBV10-1
D gene: TRBD2
clone size: -
CDR3 protein: CASSASMKGLASEQFF
CDR3 DNA: TGCGCCAGCAGTGCATCCATGAAGGGACTAGCGAGTGAGCAGTTCTTC

J gene: TRBJ1-4
V gene: TRBV30
D gene: -
clone size: -
CDR3 protein: CAWSSRAGEKLFF
CDR3 DNA: TGTGCCTGGAGCAGTAGGGCGGGAGAAAAACTGTTTTTT

J gene: TRBJ2-3
V gene: TRBV20-1
D gene: -
clone size: -
CDR3 protein: CSASSTDTQYF
CDR3 DNA: TGCAGTGCGTCTAGCACAGATACGCAGTATTTT

J gene: TRBJ1-1
V gene: TRBV5-5
D gene: TRBD1
clone size: once
CDR3 protein: CASSLVWDRANTEAFF
CDR3 DNA: TGTGCCAGCAGCTTGGTTTGGGACAGGGCGAACACTGAAGCTTTCTTT

J gene: TRBJ2-1
V gene: TRBV5-5
D gene: TRBD1
clone size: -
CDR3 protein: CASRGGQGTYNEQFF
CDR3 DNA: TGTGCCAGCAGAGGGGGACAGGGAACCTACAATGAGCAGTTCTTC

J gene: TRBJ1-2
V gene: TRBV19
D gene: TRBD1
clone size: -
CDR3 protein: CASRNPTGALGYTF
CDR3 DNA: TGTGCCAGTAGGAATCCGACAGGGGCCTTGGGCTACACCTTC

J gene: TRBJ2-1
V gene: TRBV7-6
D gene: TRBD2
clone size: -
CDR3 protein: CASSDGGLADNEQFF
CDR3 DNA: TGTGCCAGCAGCGACGGGGGACTAGCGGACAATGAGCAGTTCTTC

J gene: TRBJ2-3
V gene: TRBV18
D gene: -
clone size: -
CDR3 protein: CASSPGSVTDTQYF
CDR3 DNA: TGTGCCAGCTCACCAGGATCTGTCACAGATACGCAGTATTTT

J gene: TRBJ2-1
V gene: TRBV11-3
D gene: TRBD2
clone size: -
CDR3 protein: CASSPKRGGGNEQFF
CDR3 DNA: TGTGCCAGCAGCCCAAAGAGGGGCGGGGGCAATGAGCAGTTCTTC

J gene: TRBJ1-1
V gene: TRBV19
D gene: -
clone size: -
CDR3 protein: CASKDGYTEAFF
CDR3 DNA: TGTGCCAGTAAGGACGGATACACTGAAGCTTTCTTT

J gene: TRBJ1-5
V gene: TRBV18
D gene: -
clone size: -
CDR3 protein: CASSRDSLNQPQHF
CDR3 DNA: TGTGCCAGCTCACGCGACAGTCTCAATCAGCCCCAGCATTTT

J gene: TRBJ1-6
V gene: TRBV9
D gene: -
clone size: -
CDR3 protein: CASSERDRNSPLHF
CDR3 DNA: TGTGCCAGCAGCGAACGGGACCGTAATTCACCCCTCCACTTT

J gene: TRBJ1-6
V gene: TRBV11-3
D gene: -
clone size: few
CDR3 protein: CASSPSRNNSPLHF
CDR3 DNA: TGTGCCAGCAGCCCCTCAAGGAATAATTCACCCCTCCACTTT

J gene: TRBJ2-7
V gene: TRBV6-5
D gene: -
clone size: -
CDR3 protein: CASGSQGTVQYF
CDR3 DNA: TGTGCCAGCGGTAGTCAGGGGACGGTGCAGTACTTC

J gene: TRBJ2-5
V gene: TRBV28
D gene: -
clone size: -
CDR3 protein: CASQSGEGSLQETQYF
CDR3 DNA: TGTGCCAGCCAATCGGGAGAGGGCTCCCTCCAAGAGACCCAGTACTTC

J gene: TRBJ1-6
V gene: TRBV21-1
D gene: -
clone size: -
CDR3 protein: CASSKGGRGIVSGNSPLHF
CDR3 DNA: TGTGCCAGCAGCAAAGGGGGTCGGGGTATAGTTTCTGGTAATTCACCCCTCCACTTT

J gene: TRBJ1-1
V gene: TRBV28
D gene: TRBD1
clone size: few
CDR3 protein: CASSLFRGWNTEAFF
CDR3 DNA: TGTGCCAGCAGTTTATTCAGGGGGTGGAACACTGAAGCTTTCTTT

J gene: TRBJ2-7
V gene: TRBV6-6
D gene: -
clone size: -
CDR3 protein: CASSYPALRGYEQYF
CDR3 DNA: TGTGCCAGCAGTTACCCAGCATTACGGGGCTACGAGCAGTACTTC

J gene: TRBJ2-7
V gene: TRBV3-1/TRBV3-2
D gene: TRBD1
clone size: -
CDR3 protein: CASSPSWGTGTQEQYF
CDR3 DNA: TGTGCCAGCAGTCCCAGCTGGGGGACAGGTACCCAGGAGCAGTACTTC

J gene: TRBJ2-1
V gene: TRBV7-2
D gene: TRBD2
clone size: -
CDR3 protein: CASSLSSGSSGHNEQFF
CDR3 DNA: TGTGCCAGCAGCTTATCTAGCGGGAGCTCCGGACACAATGAGCAGTTCTTC

J gene: TRBJ2-7
V gene: TRBV19
D gene: TRBD2
clone size: -
CDR3 protein: CASSSSGGEQYF
CDR3 DNA: TGTGCCAGTAGTTCTAGCGGGGGAGAGCAGTACTTC

J gene: TRBJ2-7
V gene: TRBV14
D gene: TRBD1
clone size: few
CDR3 protein: CASSRLMGQDSYEQYF
CDR3 DNA: TGTGCCAGCAGCCGCTTGATGGGACAGGACTCCTACGAGCAGTACTTC

J gene: TRBJ2-7
V gene: TRBV28
D gene: -
clone size: -
CDR3 protein: CASRKSGGNEQYF
CDR3 DNA: TGTGCCAGCAGGAAATCTGGGGGCAACGAGCAGTACTTC

J gene: TRBJ1-2
V gene: TRBV28
D gene: -
clone size: -
CDR3 protein: CATLYRTNYGYTF
CDR3 DNA: TGTGCCACCTTATACAGGACTAACTATGGCTACACCTTC

J gene: TRBJ2-3
V gene: TRBV7-2
D gene: TRBD1
clone size: once
CDR3 protein: CASSLMGQRTDTQYF
CDR3 DNA: TGTGCCAGCAGCTTAATGGGACAGCGCACAGATACGCAGTATTTT

J gene: TRBJ2-1
V gene: TRBV19
D gene: -
clone size: -
CDR3 protein: CASSISERAGSYNEQFF
CDR3 DNA: TGTGCCAGTAGTATAAGCGAGCGGGCGGGCTCCTACAATGAGCAGTTCTTC

J gene: TRBJ2-1
V gene: TRBV25-1
D gene: -
clone size: -
CDR3 protein: CASSVERDYNEQFF
CDR3 DNA: TGTGCCAGCAGTGTTGAGAGGGACTACAATGAGCAGTTCTTC

J gene: TRBJ1-3
V gene: TRBV3-1/TRBV3-2
D gene: -
clone size: once
CDR3 protein: CASSQDVSGLAGNTIYF
CDR3 DNA: TGTGCCAGCAGCCAAGATGTTTCAGGGTTGGCCGGAAACACCATATATTTT

J gene: TRBJ1-2
V gene: TRBV6-5
D gene: TRBD1
clone size: -
CDR3 protein: CASSYSSRGGGYTF
CDR3 DNA: TGTGCCAGCAGTTACTCGAGCAGGGGGGGTGGCTACACCTTC

J gene: TRBJ2-3
V gene: TRBV9
D gene: -
clone size: -
CDR3 protein: CASSGDFADTQYF
CDR3 DNA: TGTGCCAGCAGCGGCGACTTTGCGGATACGCAGTATTTT